Described below is a single TCR beta chain sequence and its context. Its antigen is unknown. The source of the sample is a study of shared clonotypes between healthy human individuals. The wider study: Per donor, three plates held CD4 naive cells, three held CD4 memory, two held CD8 naive and one held CD8 memory.

Some clones are missing from TCRdb's copy, which holds only in-frame ones; the method was immunoSEQ multiplex PCR. The sample lists roughly 2,300,000 clones, 92% seen once, with approximately 0.4% in the top ten. The V end lost 5 bases, the J end lost 4 bases, and 12 bases lay between the germline ends. The CDR3 totals 14 residues. Germline values: CDR1 SGHAT, CDR2 FQNNGV. Every contributor of samples was a Caucasian grown-up residing in Nashville, Tennessee. Findings of the study overall: Memory subsets generally showed lower estimated richness than naive subsets.

The receptor comes from a man aged 18 to 30 in good health. Some clones in this sample may be carry-over from other donors' samples. V is TRBV11-2 and J is TRBJ2-4; perhaps TRBD1 as D (7 bases). The specimen was naive CD4+ T cells from PBMCs. Specified subset: CD45RA+ positively selected. CDR3 protein: CASSLEGQKNIQYF. CDR3 sequence (DNA): TGTGCCAGCAGCCTGGAGGGACAGAAAAACATTCAGTACTTC.